These T cell receptor beta chains were read from a single sample in a study of healthy donors' naive CD4 and CD8 T cells. A single record per CDR3 protein comes from TCRdb applying MiXCR to the reads. The sample has roughly 200,000 distinct CDR3 sequences; over 60% are singletons. Sequenced material: naive CD4+ and CD8+ T cells sorted from blood, pooled from several donors. The receptors derive from a pool of human donors in good health; the sample pools cells from several healthy donors. Both conserved end residues are part of each CDR3. The D gene is left open where the match is weak. Clone size, where shown, is once, few, many, or a class for clones that have expanded.

V: TRBV11-3
size: -
J: TRBJ2-1
D: TRBD1
CDR3: CASSPGTGGPHNEQFF
DNA: TGTGCCAGCAGCCCCGGGACAGGGGGCCCCCACAATGAGCAGTTCTTC

V: TRBV14
size: few
J: TRBJ2-2
D: TRBD2
CDR3: CASSALAGEAGELFF
DNA: TGTGCCAGCAGCGCACTAGCGGGAGAAGCCGGGGAGCTGTTTTTT

V: TRBV29-1
size: -
J: TRBJ2-1
D: TRBD2
CDR3: CSVRSRLAHNEQFF
DNA: TGCAGCGTTAGGTCGAGACTAGCTCACAATGAGCAGTTCTTC

V: TRBV6-5
size: few
J: TRBJ1-6
D: TRBD1
CDR3: CASRTGTGNSPLHF
DNA: TGTGCCAGCAGAACCGGGACAGGAAATTCACCCCTCCACTTT

V: TRBV5-4
size: -
J: TRBJ2-5
D: -
CDR3: CASSLPGERETQYF
DNA: TGTGCCAGCAGCTTACCGGGAGAGCGAGAGACCCAGTACTTC

V: TRBV6-2/TRBV6-3
size: -
J: TRBJ1-3
D: -
CDR3: CASGTNSGNTIYF
DNA: TGTGCCAGCGGAACAAACTCTGGAAACACCATATATTTT

V: TRBV27
size: -
J: TRBJ1-1
D: -
CDR3: CASSKGPNTEAFF
DNA: TGTGCCAGCAGTAAAGGGCCGAACACTGAAGCTTTCTTT

V: TRBV19
size: -
J: TRBJ2-1
D: TRBD2
CDR3: CASSIGREIQFF
DNA: TGTGCCAGTAGTATTGGGCGGGAGATACAGTTCTTC

V: TRBV6-2/TRBV6-3
size: few
J: TRBJ1-2
D: -
CDR3: CASRLDGLAGYTF
DNA: TGTGCCAGCCGCCTCGACGGGCTCGCGGGCTACACCTTC

V: TRBV28
size: -
J: TRBJ1-2
D: -
CDR3: CASSSPQGYGYTF
DNA: TGTGCCAGCAGCTCCCCACAGGGCTATGGCTACACCTTC

V: TRBV6-5
size: few
J: TRBJ1-5
D: -
CDR3: CASSSPRVSNQPQHF
DNA: TGTGCCAGCAGTTCCCCCAGGGTTAGCAATCAGCCCCAGCATTTT

V: TRBV14
size: -
J: TRBJ1-4
D: -
CDR3: CASSLLNGEKLFF
DNA: TGTGCCAGCAGCCTCCTGAACGGAGAAAAACTGTTTTTT

V: TRBV5-5
size: -
J: TRBJ1-1
D: -
CDR3: CASSPYPGRVNTEAFF
DNA: TGTGCCAGCAGCCCGTATCCGGGACGGGTGAACACTGAAGCTTTCTTT

V: TRBV12-3/TRBV12-4
size: -
J: TRBJ2-5
D: -
CDR3: CASSPRVAVYQETQYF
DNA: TGTGCCAGCAGTCCCCGGGTAGCGGTCTACCAAGAGACCCAGTACTTC

V: TRBV29-1
size: -
J: TRBJ1-1
D: -
CDR3: CSVDPGYGAFF
DNA: TGCAGCGTTGACCCAGGGTACGGGGCTTTCTTT

V: TRBV10-3
size: -
J: TRBJ2-1
D: -
CDR3: CAIGVDYNEQFF
DNA: TGTGCCATCGGGGTCGACTACAATGAGCAGTTCTTC

V: TRBV12-3/TRBV12-4
size: -
J: TRBJ1-2
D: -
CDR3: CASSFGSYGYTF
DNA: TGTGCCAGCAGTTTCGGAAGCTATGGCTACACCTTC

V: TRBV18
size: few
J: TRBJ1-1
D: -
CDR3: CASSPPQTTGRGLNTEAFF
DNA: TGTGCCAGCTCACCACCACAGACGACAGGTCGGGGGCTGAACACTGAAGCTTTCTTT

V: TRBV29-1
size: -
J: TRBJ2-5
D: TRBD1
CDR3: CSVEQGAGETQYF
DNA: TGCAGCGTTGAACAGGGGGCGGGGGAGACCCAGTACTTC

V: TRBV4-3
size: -
J: TRBJ1-5
D: -
CDR3: CASSQDIILGGDQPQHF
DNA: TGCGCCAGCAGCCAAGATATAATACTTGGGGGAGATCAGCCCCAGCATTTT

V: TRBV6-5
size: once
J: TRBJ1-2
D: -
CDR3: CASSSPFFGTRGGYTF
DNA: TGTGCCAGCAGTTCGCCCTTTTTCGGGACACGTGGTGGCTACACCTTC

V: TRBV29-1
size: -
J: TRBJ2-7
D: TRBD2
CDR3: CSVELAREGRTYEQYF
DNA: TGCAGCGTTGAGCTAGCGCGGGAGGGCCGCACCTACGAGCAGTACTTC

V: TRBV27
size: -
J: TRBJ2-7
D: -
CDR3: CASSLGGGPEYF
DNA: TGTGCCAGCAGTTTAGGTGGGGGACCGGAGTACTTC

V: TRBV29-1
size: -
J: TRBJ2-3
D: -
CDR3: CSVDPRTQDTQYF
DNA: TGCAGCGTTGATCCGCGGACCCAAGATACGCAGTATTTT

V: TRBV19
size: -
J: TRBJ2-7
D: TRBD2
CDR3: CASSRGLAVREQYF
DNA: TGTGCCAGTAGTAGGGGACTAGCGGTCCGCGAGCAGTACTTC

V: TRBV29-1
size: few
J: TRBJ2-7
D: TRBD2
CDR3: CSGQTSGSDEQYF
DNA: TGCAGCGGTCAGACTAGCGGGAGTGATGAGCAGTACTTC

V: TRBV6-5
size: -
J: TRBJ1-1
D: TRBD1
CDR3: CASSSDRGLNTEAFF
DNA: TGTGCCAGCAGTTCGGACAGGGGACTGAACACTGAAGCTTTCTTT

V: TRBV5-6
size: -
J: TRBJ2-7
D: -
CDR3: CASSEMTYEQYF
DNA: TGTGCCAGCAGCGAAATGACCTACGAGCAGTACTTC

V: TRBV5-1
size: -
J: TRBJ1-1
D: -
CDR3: CASSLTVSSEAFF
DNA: TGCGCCAGCAGCTTGACAGTATCTTCGGAAGCTTTCTTT

V: TRBV6-5
size: -
J: TRBJ2-7
D: -
CDR3: CASSYSTAYEQYF
DNA: TGTGCCAGCAGTTACTCGACAGCCTACGAGCAGTACTTC

V: TRBV27
size: -
J: TRBJ1-2
D: TRBD1
CDR3: CASSFRTGDRGGYTF
DNA: TGTGCCAGCAGTTTCAGGACAGGGGACCGGGGTGGCTACACCTTC

V: TRBV29-1
size: -
J: TRBJ2-1
D: -
CDR3: CSVVRDTNEQFF
DNA: TGCAGCGTTGTCCGGGACACGAATGAGCAGTTCTTC

V: TRBV20-1
size: -
J: TRBJ1-1
D: -
CDR3: CSASRAEHTEAFF
DNA: TGCAGTGCTTCACGGGCTGAACACACTGAAGCTTTCTTT

V: TRBV29-1
size: -
J: TRBJ2-7
D: TRBD1
CDR3: CSVRTGDYEQYF
DNA: TGCAGCGTAAGGACAGGGGACTACGAGCAGTACTTC

V: TRBV21-1
size: -
J: TRBJ2-1
D: -
CDR3: CASSKVDSGRAYNEQFF
DNA: TGTGCCAGCAGCAAAGTCGATAGCGGGAGGGCCTACAATGAGCAGTTCTTC